The 25 T cell receptor beta chains in this list originate from one sample, sequenced in a study of cytomegalovirus exposure and HLA in healthy donors. This table comes from immunoSEQ multiplex PCR, and its TCRdb copy is limited to in-frame clones, with some not included. The sample includes some 220,000 clones, around nine tenths seen only once; the top ten take approximately 1.1%. The sequenced material came from PBMCs. These receptors all stem from a young woman in good health and CMV-seronegative.

V is TRBV21-1 and J is TRBJ1-5. TRBV21-1 is a pseudogene segment. The CDR3 contains 15 residues. The CDR3 bases are TGTGCCAGTCGCCCCGGGGTCCCACTCAATCAGCCCCAGCATTTT. Amino acids: CASRPGVPLNQPQHF.

This rearrangement joins TRBV5-1 to TRBJ2-5, with 7 bases aligning to TRBD1. Germline V gives CDR1 SGHRS, CDR2 YFSETQ. Trimming cost V 1 base and J 5 bases; bases outside gene matches: 5. This CDR3 region has 14 residues. DNA of the CDR3: TGCGCCAGCAGCTTGAGTCCGACAGGGGAGACCCAGTACTTC. Protein product: CASSLSPTGETQYF.

The chain employs TRBV9 and TRBJ1-2, with TRBD1 matching over 9 bases. Losses at the gene ends were 4 bases for V and 2 bases for J; bases not matched to a gene: 6. CDR3 length: 15 residues. Germline-derived CDR1 and CDR2 are SGDLS and YYNGEE. This CDR3 is CASSRRGTGNYGYTF. The DNA for the CDR3 is TGTGCCAGCAGCAGACGCGGGACAGGGAACTATGGCTACACCTTC.

The chain combines TRBV4-1 with TRBJ2-5; 7 bases fit TRBD2. Germline V gene lookup returns CDR1 MGHRA and CDR2 YSYEKL. V gave up 2 bases and J gave up 2 bases; unmatched junction bases: 8. The CDR3 totals 16 residues. The CDR3 here is CASSQPGRTRQETQYF. CDR3 sequence (DNA): TGCGCCAGCAGCCAACCCGGGAGGACTAGGCAAGAGACCCAGTACTTC.

A few counts support this clone. This chain's CDR3 is CASSPLRETYEQYF. CDR3 sequence (DNA): TGTGCCAGCTCACCATTGCGGGAGACCTACGAGCAGTACTTC. The V call is TRBV18, the J call TRBJ2-7; 7 nucleotides match TRBD2. V lost 2 bases, J lost 2 bases, and 3 bases stayed unmatched. Germline V gene lookup returns CDR1 KGHSH and CDR2 LQKENI. CDR3 size: 14 residues.

The rearrangement links TRBV5-1 to TRBJ2-2, with 12 bases aligning to TRBD2. V was clipped by 4 bases and J by 4 bases; unmatched bases: 8. The CDR3 runs to 17 residues. Germline assignment: CDR1 SGHRS and CDR2 YFSETQ. The CDR3 here is CASSQGLAGRGTGELFF. The CDR3 nucleotides read TGCGCCAGCAGCCAAGGACTAGCGGGGCGAGGCACCGGGGAGCTGTTTTTT.

The chain is built from TRBV29-1 and TRBJ2-2, with 10 positions matching TRBD1. Germline CDR1 reads SQVTM; CDR2 reads ANQGSEA. Trimming cost V 5 bases and J 4 bases; bases outside gene matches: 1. This CDR3 is built from 13 residues. This chain's CDR3 is CSVWTGGTGELFF. The CDR3 DNA reads as TGCAGCGTTTGGACAGGGGGCACCGGGGAGCTGTTTTTT.

The rearrangement joins TRBV6-5 to TRBJ2-7; maybe TRBD1 (6 bases). V lost 6 bases to trimming and J lost 6 bases, with 15 bases between them. This CDR3 has 13 amino acids. The germline V gene has CDR1 MNHEY and CDR2 SVGAGI. CDR3 DNA: TGTGCCAGCAGACTCCAGGGGTGGGGCGAGCAGTACTTC. Its protein product is CASRLQGWGEQYF.

The rearrangement joins TRBV19 to TRBJ2-3; TRBD1 might be the D (5 bases). Trimming took 6 bases from V and 1 from J, leaving 11 bases between them. The CDR3 runs 14 residues. Germline loops: CDR1 LNHDA, CDR2 SQIVND (reference sequence). CDR3 DNA sequence: TGTGCCAGTAGCCCCCAGGGCCGCACAGATACGCAGTATTTT. It specifies CASSPQGRTDTQYF.

The chain couples TRBV18 to TRBJ2-7, with 7 bases fitting TRBD2. This CDR3 is 18 amino acids long. Looked up from germline, CDR1 is KGHSH and CDR2 is LQKENI. Unmatched junction bases numbered 16, after V lost 3 bases and J lost 2 bases. The CDR3 nucleotides read TGTGCCAGCTCACCCGTTGGTGAGGGAGGGTTCGGACCCTACGAGCAGTACTTC. Amino acids: CASSPVGEGGFGPYEQYF.

This clone was detected only once. The genes are TRBV9 and TRBJ2-1; 9 bases align to TRBD1. Trimming removed 3 bases from V and 8 bases from J; junction bases left unmatched: 6. Germline values: CDR1 SGDLS, CDR2 YYNGEE. The length of the CDR3 is 14 residues. The CDR3 bases are TGTGCCAGCAGCGCATGGACAGGGGCTTATGAGCAGTTCTTC. This gives the protein CASSAWTGAYEQFF.

This clone was detected only a few times. V and J are TRBV27 and TRBJ1-2; TRBD1 matches 7 bases. Germline loops: CDR1 MNHEY, CDR2 SMNVEV (reference sequence). After removal of 6 bases from V and 4 bases from J, the junction contained 2 bases not matched to a gene. This CDR3 is built from 12 residues. CDR3 in amino acids: CASRTGIYGYTF. CDR3 DNA sequence: TGTGCCAGCAGGACAGGGATCTATGGCTACACCTTC.

This chain's CDR3 is CAWLWGRGNGYTF. The CDR3 nucleotides are TGTGCCTGGCTTTGGGGCAGGGGCAATGGCTACACCTTC. The chain carries TRBV30 and TRBJ1-2; possibly TRBD1 for D (6 bases). Trimming removed 5 bases at V and 6 bases at J, with 16 bases between. This CDR3 region has 13 residues. From germline, CDR1 is GTSNPN and CDR2 SVGIG (reference sequence).

The CDR3 protein is CAWSIGTGQETQYF. The CDR3 bases are TGTGCCTGGAGTATAGGGACAGGACAAGAGACCCAGTACTTC. V usage is TRBV30 and J usage is TRBJ2-5; 8 positions match TRBD1. Per the germline V gene, CDR1 is GTSNPN and CDR2 is SVGIG (reference sequence). Unmatched junction bases numbered 4, after V lost 2 bases and J lost 2 bases. This CDR3 comprises 14 residues.

The chain carries TRBV7-9 and TRBJ2-7, with TRBD1 as a possible D gene (6 bases). Per germline, CDR1 SEHNR and CDR2 FQNEAQ (reference sequence). The CDR3 sequence is 15 residues long. V dropped 5 bases and J dropped 7 bases, with 21 bases sitting between them. In DNA, the CDR3 is TGTGCCAGCAGCCCCTCATCCCGGACAGTGGGGGAGCAGTACTTC. Amino acid sequence: CASSPSSRTVGEQYF.

CDR3 bases: TGTGCCAGCAGCTCTTCGAACTATGGCTACACCTTC. Encoded protein: CASSSSNYGYTF. The chain joins TRBV14 to TRBJ1-2; D is uncertain. This CDR3 comprises 12 residues. V was trimmed by 5 bases and J by 2 bases, leaving 6 bases between them. Germline CDR1 is SGHDN and CDR2 is FVKESK.

This chain connects TRBV2 to TRBJ2-7; D is unresolved. CDR3 length: 16 amino acids. Germline V gene sequence: CDR1 SNHLY, CDR2 FYNNEI. V was pared by 5 bases and J by 0 bases, with 17 bases between. The CDR3 here is CASSFLVTSSSYEQYF. CDR3 bases: TGTGCCAGCAGTTTTCTCGTCACATCCAGCTCCTACGAGCAGTACTTC.

This clone was detected once. V usage is TRBV5-1 and J usage is TRBJ2-7, with 11 bases identical to TRBD1. The CDR3 consists of 14 residues. Germline CDR1 SGHRS, CDR2 YFSETQ. Trimming took 3 bases from V and 9 from J; bases not matched to a gene: 8. The DNA of the CDR3 is TGCGCCAGCAGCTATGGACAGGGGGCTATCGGGCAGTACTTC. Translating it yields CASSYGQGAIGQYF. The complete variable domain, with remaining parts taken from reference TRBV5-1 and TRBJ2-7, reads KAGVTQTPRYLIKTRGQQVTLSCSPISGHRSVSWYQQTPGQGLQFLFEYFSETQRNKGNFPGRFSGRQFSNSRSEMNVSTLELGDSALYLCASSYGQGAIGQYFGPGTRLTVT.

This chain uses TRBV19 with TRBJ2-2; perhaps TRBD2 as D (6 bases). Trimming cost V 0 bases and J 6 bases, with 8 bases left between them. Per germline, CDR1 LNHDA and CDR2 SQIVND (reference sequence). This CDR3 comprises 14 residues. The CDR3 bases are TGTGCCAGTAGTATAGACAGGGAGGCCGGGGAGCTGTTTTTT. This sequence encodes CASSIDREAGELFF.

The chain employs TRBV7-9 and TRBJ1-2; TRBD1 aligns across 9 bases. The CDR3 contains 15 residues. The germline V gene encodes CDR1 SEHNR and CDR2 FQNEAQ (reference sequence). The V gene end was trimmed by 5 bases and the J gene end by 4 bases; junction bases not matched to a gene: 8. The CDR3 nucleotides read TGTGCCAGCAGCCCGAGACAGGGGGAGGCCTATGGCTACACCTTC. Protein sequence: CASSPRQGEAYGYTF.

V is TRBV14 and J is TRBJ2-3, with 7 nucleotides matching TRBD2. Trimming cost V 4 bases and J 3 bases; bases outside gene matches: 13. Germline V CDR1 and CDR2: SGHDN, FVKESK. The CDR3 is made up of 17 amino acids. CDR3 loop: CASSLSPPGRTTDTQYF. CDR3 in DNA: TGTGCCAGCAGCCTTTCCCCGCCCGGGAGGACTACAGATACGCAGTATTTT.

V gene TRBV29-1 combines with J gene TRBJ1-1; D is perhaps TRBD1 (5 bases). Germline lookup yields CDR1 SQVTM and CDR2 ANQGSEA. There are 12 residues in the CDR3. V lost 5 bases, J lost 5 bases, and 12 bases lay in between. The CDR3 loop reads CSVTQGETEAFF. As DNA, the CDR3 is TGCAGCGTTACCCAGGGTGAGACTGAAGCTTTCTTT.

The genes are TRBV11-2 and TRBJ2-3; D unclear. V gave up 4 bases and J gave up 6 bases, with 11 bases separating them. The CDR3 runs 13 residues. CDR1 and CDR2 (germline): SGHAT, FQNNGV. The CDR3 sequence: CASSSRPVDTQYF. The CDR3 region has the DNA TGTGCCAGCAGCTCCCGCCCGGTCGATACGCAGTATTTT.

The V gene is TRBV9, the J gene TRBJ2-6, with a weak D call TRBD2 (6 bases). The CDR3 covers 16 residues. In germline, CDR1 is SGDLS, CDR2 YYNGEE. V was shortened by 0 bases and J by 0 bases, with 7 bases between the two germline ends. The CDR3 DNA follows: TGTGCCAGCAGCGTAGCGGGGGTCTCTGGGGCCAACGTCCTGACTTTC. This codes for CASSVAGVSGANVLTF.

The V and J genes are TRBV18 and TRBJ2-5; D gene uncertain. Trimming pared 3 bases from V and 0 bases from J, leaving 8 bases between. This CDR3 region has 14 residues. The germline V gene encodes CDR1 KGHSH and CDR2 LQKENI. Written as DNA, the CDR3 is TGTGCCAGCTCACCCGGCCGGGACCAAGAGACCCAGTACTTC. Its protein is CASSPGRDQETQYF.